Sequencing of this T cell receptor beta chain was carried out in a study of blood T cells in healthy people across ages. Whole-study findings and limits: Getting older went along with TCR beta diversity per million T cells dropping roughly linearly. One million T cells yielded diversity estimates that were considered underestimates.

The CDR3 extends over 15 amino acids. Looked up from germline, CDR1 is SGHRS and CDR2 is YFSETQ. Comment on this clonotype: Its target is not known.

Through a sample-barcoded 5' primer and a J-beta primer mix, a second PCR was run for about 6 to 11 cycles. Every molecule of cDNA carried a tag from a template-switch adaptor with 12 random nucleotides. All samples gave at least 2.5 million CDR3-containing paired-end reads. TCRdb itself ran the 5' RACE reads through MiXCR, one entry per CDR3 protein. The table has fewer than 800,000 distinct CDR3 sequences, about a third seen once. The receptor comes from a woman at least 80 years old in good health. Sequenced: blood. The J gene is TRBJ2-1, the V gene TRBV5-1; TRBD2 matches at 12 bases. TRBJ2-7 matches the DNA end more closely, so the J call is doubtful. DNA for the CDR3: TGCGCCAGCAGCTTTCGACTAGCGGGAGTCGGCGAGCAGTACTTC. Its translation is CASSFRLAGVGEQYF.